This T cell receptor (beta chain) was captured by sequencing in a study of STAT5B mutations in CD4+ large granular lymphocyte leukemia. In germline, CDR1 is MNHEY, CDR2 SMNVEV (reference sequence). The CDR3 length is 16 residues. V lost 0 bases, J lost 5 bases, and 8 bases stayed unmatched. Method: immunoSEQ multiplex PCR; TCRdb's copy keeps in-frame clones and lacks some. The data show tens of thousands of clones, with 87% seen just once and around 3.3% held by the top ten. The chain employs TRBV27 and TRBJ1-2; 8 bases line up with TRBD1. The receptor was derived from a human donor in good health. The specimen was CD4+ T cells from blood buffy coats. The CDR3 loop is CASSLSGIRGRYGYTF. CDR3 DNA: TGTGCCAGCAGTTTATCCGGAATCAGGGGGCGTTATGGCTACACCTTC.